These 29 T cell receptor beta chains were all obtained from the same sample, sequenced in a study of CD8+ T cells in alopecia areata. cDNA serving as the sequencing template came from extracted, reverse transcribed RNA. Using immunoSEQ multiplex PCR, the repertoire was profiled, and TCRdb retains in-frame clones only, with some absent. The sample lists 150,000 to 250,000 clones, approximately 60% occurring once. The treatment here: oral pan-JAK inhibitor, 5-10 mg twice daily. The source was CD4+ T cells sorted from blood, collected at week 4, from a patient treated with tofacitinib. Every receptor here comes from a human donor with alopecia areata.

This clone was found a few times. This rearrangement joins TRBV5-1 to TRBJ2-5; D gene unclear. Trimming took off 1 base at V and 5 bases at J, with 6 bases between the two ends. Germline V gene data show CDR1 as SGHRS and CDR2 as YFSETQ. This CDR3 comprises 12 residues. The CDR3 here is CASSLTTETQYF. The CDR3 DNA reads TGCGCCAGCAGCTTGACGACCGAGACCCAGTACTTC.

The chain couples TRBV5-1 to TRBJ2-3; D may correspond to TRBD1 or TRBD2 (6 bases each). Germline-derived CDR1 and CDR2 are SGHRS and YFSETQ. V gave up 4 bases and J gave up 2 bases, with 20 bases separating them. The CDR3 contains 17 residues. The CDR3 spells CASSGDAERGVTDTQYF. Here the CDR3 DNA reads TGCGCCAGCAGCGGGGATGCCGAGAGGGGGGTCACAGATACGCAGTATTTT.

The sample holds a few counts of this clone. This chain joins TRBV30 and TRBJ2-1; possibly TRBD2 for D (6 bases). The CDR3 has 14 residues. Per the germline V gene, CDR1 is GTSNPN and CDR2 is SVGIG (reference sequence). Trimming removed 3 bases at V and 0 bases at J, with 9 bases between. CDR3 residues: CAWREGSSYNEQFF. The CDR3 nucleotides are TGTGCCTGGAGGGAGGGGAGCTCCTACAATGAGCAGTTCTTC.

The chain has TRBV29-1 and TRBJ2-4; 11 nucleotides line up with TRBD1. Germline assignment: CDR1 SQVTM and CDR2 ANQGSEA. CDR3 length: 13 residues. With V trimmed by 6 bases and J by 8 bases, 6 bases remained unmatched. The CDR3 reads CSVEGQGEDIQYF. In nucleotides, the CDR3 is TGCAGCGTGGAGGGACAGGGGGAAGACATTCAGTACTTC.

This sequence joins TRBV2 and TRBJ2-6; 7 bases map to TRBD1. CDR3 length equals 15 residues. In germline, CDR1 is SNHLY, CDR2 FYNNEI. V lost 6 bases and J lost 6; bases outside the gene matches: 8. CDR3: CASSADRALANVLTF. CDR3 nucleotides: TGTGCCAGCAGCGCAGACAGGGCCCTGGCCAACGTCCTGACTTTC.

The V call is TRBV23-1, the J call TRBJ2-6, with D uncertain. Being an ORF, TRBV23-1 has a function that is uncertain. Trimming removed 1 base at V and 0 bases at J, with 4 bases between. The CDR3 runs to 15 residues. For the CDR3, the DNA is TGCGCCAGCAGTCAATTACGCTCTGGGGCCAACGTCCTGACTTTC. Translation gives CASSQLRSGANVLTF.

CDR3 nucleotide sequence: TGCAGCGTTGAGGCTCCCCGGTACGCGGCAGATACGCAGTATTTT. Protein sequence: CSVEAPRYAADTQYF. The J gene is TRBJ2-3, the V gene TRBV29-1; no definite D call. From germline, CDR1 is SQVTM and CDR2 ANQGSEA. This CDR3 has 15 amino acids. Trimming shortened V by 3 bases and J by 4 bases, and 17 bases separated the two germline ends.

The V gene is TRBV5-6, the J gene TRBJ2-5; D perhaps matches TRBD1 (5 bases). The V end lost 1 base, the J end lost 5 bases, and 21 bases lay between the germline ends. This CDR3 spans 17 amino acids. Germline V gives CDR1 SGHDT, CDR2 YYEEEE. CDR3 nucleotide sequence: TGTGCCAGCAGCTTGTTGGTACAGGCAGGGTCGGTGGAGACCCAGTACTTC. It codes for CASSLLVQAGSVETQYF.

The chain recombines TRBV5-1 with TRBJ2-5, with D hard to call. CDR1 is SGHRS and CDR2 is YFSETQ in the germline V gene. The CDR3 sequence is 12 residues long. The V gene lost 3 bases and the J gene lost 1 base, with 4 bases spanning the gap. The CDR3, as DNA: TGCGCCAGCAGCTCCCCCCAAGAGACCCAGTACTTC. Residues: CASSSPQETQYF.

This clone was seen only a few times. The chain has TRBV18 and TRBJ2-7; 8 nucleotides match TRBD1. The CDR3 length is 14 residues. Unmatched junction bases numbered 4, after V lost 4 bases and J lost 2 bases. CDR1 and CDR2 from the germline V gene are KGHSH and LQKENI. CDR3 region: CASSQLQGAYEQYF. CDR3 nucleotide sequence: TGTGCCAGCTCACAACTACAGGGGGCCTACGAGCAGTACTTC. Based on the CDR3 plus reference TRBV18 and TRBJ2-7, the full variable domain is NAGVMQNPRHLVRRRGQEARLRCSPMKGHSHVYWYRQLPEEGLKFMVYLQKENIIDESGMPKERFSAEFPKEGPSILRIQQVVRGDSAAYFCASSQLQGAYEQYFGPGTRLTVT.

The chain carries TRBV30 and TRBJ2-1, with unresolved D. V was pared by 4 bases and J by 4 bases, with 8 bases between. There are 12 residues in the CDR3. CDR1 GTSNPN and CDR2 SVGIG come from the germline V gene (reference sequence). The CDR3 spells CAWTQRYNEQFF. The CDR3 coding sequence is TGTGCCTGGACTCAGAGATACAATGAGCAGTTCTTC.

The rearrangement links TRBV7-2 to TRBJ2-3; D ambiguous. The CDR3 totals 16 residues. V shed 6 bases and J shed 0 bases, with 16 bases lying between them. In germline, CDR1 is SGHTA, CDR2 FQGNSA. The CDR3 spells CASSLSLLSSTDTQYF. CDR3 sequence (DNA): TGTGCCAGCAGTTTAAGCCTCCTCTCCAGCACAGATACGCAGTATTTT.

As concerns this clone: The sample holds other DNA sequences that translate to the same CDR3. This chain connects TRBV30 to TRBJ2-3; 7 bases match TRBD2. Germline assignment: CDR1 GTSNPN and CDR2 SVGIG (reference sequence). This CDR3 region has 14 residues. Trimming took 0 bases from V and 3 from J; bases not matched to a gene: 3. The CDR3 spells CAWSVGGGTDTQYF. The DNA of the CDR3 is TGTGCCTGGAGTGTTGGCGGGGGAACAGATACGCAGTATTTT.

In its sample, this clone was seen once. This chain joins TRBV30 and TRBJ1-6; the D gene is possibly TRBD1 (5 bases). Trimming shortened V by 2 bases and J by 7 bases, and 12 bases separated the two germline ends. Per germline, CDR1 GTSNPN and CDR2 SVGIG (reference sequence). There are 14 residues in the CDR3. CDR3 region: CAWSQDMGNSPLHF. Here the CDR3 DNA reads TGTGCCTGGAGTCAGGACATGGGGAATTCACCCCTCCACTTT.

The sample holds a few counts of this clone. The V call is TRBV19, the J call TRBJ1-1; 7 bases match TRBD1. Germline lookup yields CDR1 LNHDA and CDR2 SQIVND (reference sequence). Unmatched junction bases numbered 3, after V lost 4 bases and J lost 4 bases. The CDR3 contains 13 residues. This CDR3 is CASSNDRVTEAFF. CDR3 bases: TGTGCCAGTAGTAATGACAGGGTCACTGAAGCTTTCTTT.

This clone appeared a few times. This chain links TRBV7-2 with TRBJ2-3; D remains unclear. This CDR3 is 12 amino acids long. Trimming shortened V by 1 base and J by 7 bases, and 6 bases separated the two germline ends. Germline V gene data show CDR1 as SGHTA and CDR2 as FQGNSA. The CDR3 DNA reads as TGTGCCAGCAGCTTAGACTCCAATACGCAGTATTTT. It specifies CASSLDSNTQYF.

V and J are TRBV15 and TRBJ1-1; D not resolved. V shed 1 base and J shed 10 bases, with 7 bases lying between them. This CDR3 has 11 amino acids. Germline CDR1 LNHNV, CDR2 YYDKDF (reference sequence). CDR3 in DNA: TGTGCCACCAGCAGAGCGGAGGGAGCTTTCTTT. Translated: CATSRAEGAFF.

The chain uses TRBV6-5 and TRBJ1-2, with D possibly TRBD1 on 5 matching bases. The V gene's germline CDR1 is MNHEY and CDR2 SVGAGI. This CDR3 is 15 amino acids long. Between the trimmed V and J ends, which lost 3 bases and 8 bases, there was a span of 19 bases. The CDR3 region has the DNA TGTGCCAGCAGTTATACCGGGACGCCGCCAGCAGGCTACACCTTC. This sequence encodes CASSYTGTPPAGYTF.

Only one count was recorded for this clone. This rearrangement joins TRBV7-9 to TRBJ2-7; D not certain. Germline V lookup: CDR1 SEHNR, CDR2 FQNEAQ (reference sequence). CDR3 length equals 11 residues. The V end lost 8 bases, the J end lost 5 bases, and 10 bases lay between the germline ends. The CDR3 protein is CASQYRDEQYF. In nucleotides, the CDR3 is TGTGCCAGCCAATATCGGGACGAGCAGTACTTC.

The genes are TRBV15 and TRBJ2-7, with 8 bases lining up with TRBD2. V shed 7 bases and J 5 bases; nucleotides not matched to a gene: 7. CDR3 length: 13 residues. Germline lookup yields CDR1 LNHNV and CDR2 YYDKDF (reference sequence). The CDR3 protein is CATNAGGRDEQYF. The DNA for the CDR3 is TGTGCCACCAACGCGGGGGGCCGGGACGAGCAGTACTTC.

The chain combines TRBV30 with TRBJ2-2, with TRBD2 as a possible D gene (5 bases). V was cut by 4 bases and J by 4 bases, with 10 bases left in between. Germline CDR1 is GTSNPN and CDR2 is SVGIG (reference sequence). CDR3 size: 13 residues. The CDR3 coding sequence is TGTGCCTGGACGAGGGTTGGCACCGGGGAGCTGTTTTTT. It yields the protein CAWTRVGTGELFF.

This clone was recorded a few times. The V gene is TRBV29-1, the J gene TRBJ2-5; 12 positions match TRBD2. V shed 1 base, J shed 5 bases, and the junction held 5 bases outside the gene matches. CDR1 and CDR2 from the germline V gene are SQVTM and ANQGSEA. The CDR3 length is 15 residues. The CDR3 DNA is TGCAGCGTTGAAGGGACTAGCGGGGCCATTGAGACCCAGTACTTC. Translated: CSVEGTSGAIETQYF.

The CDR3 DNA is TGTGCCAGCAGCCAAGATCGGGCAGTAAAGGGCTACACCTTC. Its translation is CASSQDRAVKGYTF. The chain recombines TRBV4-2 with TRBJ1-2; D remains ambiguous. Germline-derived CDR1 and CDR2 are LGHNA and YNFKEQ. The CDR3 extends over 14 amino acids. V lost 0 bases and J 8 bases, leaving 13 bases between the germline ends.

V and J are TRBV7-2 and TRBJ2-7; the D gene could be TRBD1 or TRBD2 (5 bases each). This CDR3 spans 16 amino acids. CDR1 and CDR2 (germline): SGHTA, FQGNSA. Trimming removed 1 base from V and 3 bases from J, with 16 bases in between. The CDR3 loop reads CASSLEGIQGDYEQYF. In nucleotides, the CDR3 is TGTGCCAGCAGCTTAGAAGGCATTCAGGGAGACTACGAGCAGTACTTC.

As DNA, the CDR3 is TGCGCCAGCAGGGACGGACAGGGTAACTATGGCTACACCTTC. Protein product: CASRDGQGNYGYTF. The J gene is TRBJ1-2, the V gene TRBV5-1; 8 bases line up with TRBD1. This CDR3 region has 14 residues. J was trimmed by 1 base and V by 5 bases; bases with no gene match: 4. The germline V gene has CDR1 SGHRS and CDR2 YFSETQ.

The chain employs TRBV2 and TRBJ2-7; D is possibly TRBD1 or TRBD2 (6 bases each). CDR3 length equals 14 residues. Germline V CDR1 and CDR2: SNHLY, FYNNEI. The V and J ends lost 7 bases and 5 bases respectively, with 18 bases between them. The DNA for the CDR3 is TGTGCCAGCACCCCCCGGTACGGGGGCCACGAGCAGTACTTC. Protein sequence: CASTPRYGGHEQYF.

The chain joins TRBV5-6 to TRBJ2-1, with 7 bases fitting TRBD1. CDR1 is SGHDT and CDR2 is YYEEEE in the germline V gene. The length of the CDR3 is 15 residues. The J segment lost 0 bases and the V segment lost 4 bases, leaving 4 bases of the junction unmatched. In DNA, the CDR3 is TGTGCCAGCAGCCCGACAGGGCTCTCCTACAATGAGCAGTTCTTC. Protein product: CASSPTGLSYNEQFF.

This clone was seen a single time. V and J are TRBV7-2 and TRBJ1-6; a weak D match, TRBD1 (6 bases). Trimming took 3 bases from V and 11 from J, leaving 8 bases between them. The CDR3 spans 12 residues. The germline CDR1 and CDR2 sequences are SGHTA and FQGNSA. CDR3 nucleotide sequence: TGTGCCAGCAGCTTCCAGGGGACACCCCTCCACTTT. This sequence encodes CASSFQGTPLHF.

This clone came up a few times. The chain carries TRBV4-2 and TRBJ2-5; the match to TRBD2 covers 9 bases. The length of the CDR3 is 16 residues. Trimming at V came to 0 bases and at J to 5 bases, leaving 7 bases not matched to a gene. Germline V CDR1 and CDR2: LGHNA, YNFKEQ. The CDR3 DNA follows: TGTGCCAGCAGCCAAGAAGTTAGCGGGGGACAGGAGACCCAGTACTTC. This translates into CASSQEVSGGQETQYF.